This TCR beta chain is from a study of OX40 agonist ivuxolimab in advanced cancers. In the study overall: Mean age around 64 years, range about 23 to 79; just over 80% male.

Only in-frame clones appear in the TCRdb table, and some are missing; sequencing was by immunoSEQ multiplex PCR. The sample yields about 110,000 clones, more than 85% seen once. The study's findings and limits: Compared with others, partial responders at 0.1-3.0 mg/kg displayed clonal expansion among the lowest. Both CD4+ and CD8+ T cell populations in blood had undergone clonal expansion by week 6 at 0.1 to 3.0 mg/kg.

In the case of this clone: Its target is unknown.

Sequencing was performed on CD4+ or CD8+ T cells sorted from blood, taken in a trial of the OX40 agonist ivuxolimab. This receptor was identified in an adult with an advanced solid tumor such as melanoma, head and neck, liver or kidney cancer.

The CDR3 protein is CASSSGGGNTIYF. The CDR3 DNA follows: TGTGCCAGCAGCTCCGGAGGAGGAAACACCATATATTTT. This chain uses TRBV11-2 with TRBJ1-3; D is unclear. CDR1 and CDR2 (germline): SGHAT, FQNNGV. The V gene lost 4 bases and the J gene lost 4 bases, with 8 bases spanning the gap. The CDR3 extends over 13 amino acids.